This TCR beta chain was identified in a study of cytomegalovirus exposure and HLA in healthy donors. As for the study in general: Of around 400 genotyped donors, around 80% grouped in the Caucasian-associated ancestry cluster. General study results and limits: CMV serostatus stood as the only immune exposure information on hand. A missense DCLRE1C variant was associated with V- and J-gene trimming of TCR beta chains in a later analysis, and an independent cohort replicated the association.

As concerns this clone: Its antigen is undetermined.

60 Vbeta and 13 Jbeta primers were used in PCR. Profiled with immunoSEQ multiplex PCR; TCRdb holds only in-frame clones, not every one. Of about 200,000 clones listed, roughly 78% are singletons. The TCR was taken from a woman in her twenties or thirties in good health and CMV-seropositive. The sequencing input was PBMCs.

The CDR3 DNA reads as TGTGCCAGCAGCTTTGGCGGGTTCACCTACGAGCAGTACTTC. Its protein product is CASSFGGFTYEQYF. The V gene is TRBV7-8, the J gene TRBJ2-7, with D tentatively TRBD2 (5 bases). Trimming shortened V by 3 bases and J by 2 bases, and 11 bases separated the two germline ends. The CDR3 runs 14 residues. The germline gives CDR1 SGHVS, CDR2 FQNEAQ. Combining the CDR3 with reference TRBV7-8 and TRBJ2-7 gives the whole variable domain GAGVSQSPRYKVAKRGQDVALRCDPISGHVSLFWYQQALGQGPEFLTYFQNEAQLDKSGLPSDRFFAERPEGSVSTLKIQRTQQEDSAVYLCASSFGGFTYEQYFGPGTRLTVT.